The clone carrying this T cell receptor beta chain has a handful of counts. What it binds is not known. The library protocol tagged individual cDNA molecules with unique molecular identifiers. TCRdb reanalysed the 5' RACE reads using MiXCR and keeps one entry per CDR3 protein. The sample yields around 99,000 distinct CDR3 sequences, over 8.5% seen once. The data were taken from a study of early T cells in non-severe SARS-CoV-2 infection. Study results and limitations: The study's VDJdb matching favored anti-spike CD8 responses and missed private and CD4 specificities.

Germline V CDR1 and CDR2: MDHEN, SYDVKM. The CDR3 loop spans 12 amino acids. Trimming pared 5 bases from V and 6 bases from J, leaving 11 bases between. Sequenced material: whole blood. The chain couples TRBV28 to TRBJ2-7; no clear D gene. The clonotype comes from an adult who was a healthcare worker with PCR-confirmed SARS-CoV-2 infection or an uninfected control (not recorded which). In DNA form, the CDR3 reads TGTGCCAGCAGTCCTCCCATGGGCGAGCAGTACTTC. It is translated as CASSPPMGEQYF.